These 6 T cell receptor beta chains share one sample of origin, sequenced in a study of post-analysis software for immune sequencing data. The TCR beta cDNA libraries contained unique molecular identifiers. MiXCR was run by TCRdb on the PCR reads, yielding one entry per CDR3 protein. The table has 250,000 to 300,000 distinct CDR3 sequences, 36% seen once. What these receptors recognize is not known. Study-wide points: TRBV5-6, TRBV5-1 and TRBV20-1 belonged to a set of roughly five TRBV segments that were more frequent in patients than controls.

Sequencing was carried out using blood. The receptors were sampled from a girl aged 5-17 years with multiple sclerosis.

This clonotype was found many times. The chain has TRBV20-1 and TRBJ1-5; the D gene is possibly TRBD1 (6 bases). CDR1 is DFQATT and CDR2 is SNEGSKA in the germline V gene (reference sequence). The length of the CDR3 is 15 residues. V lost 0 bases and J 0 bases, leaving 9 bases between the germline ends. This chain's CDR3 is CSARDPGDSNQPQHF. The CDR3 nucleotides are TGCAGTGCTAGAGATCCAGGGGATAGCAATCAGCCCCAGCATTTT.

This clonotype was detected ten times or more. The V and J genes are TRBV27 and TRBJ2-5; 7 bases are a match to TRBD2. The junction had 3 bases not matched to a gene; V was cut back by 3 bases and J by 5 bases. From germline, CDR1 is MNHEY and CDR2 SMNVEV (reference sequence). CDR3 size: 13 residues. Here the CDR3 reads CASSLRRGETQYF. In DNA form, the CDR3 reads TGTGCCAGCAGTTTGAGGCGGGGGGAGACCCAGTACTTC.

With regard to this clonotype: The junction differs from germline at one of its ends, possibly a read error. The V gene is TRBV27, the J gene TRBJ1-1, with 9 bases that match TRBD1. The CDR3 runs to 14 residues. Per germline, CDR1 MNHEY and CDR2 SMNVEV (reference sequence). The CDR3 bases are TGTGCCAGCAGGTTATTTCGGACAGGGGATGAAGCTTTCTTT. It encodes CASRLFRTGDEAFF.

This clonotype showed up just a few times. Being one base from a much bigger clone, this may be a read error. The V gene is TRBV7-9, the J gene TRBJ2-5; the match to TRBD2 covers 8 bases. This CDR3 spans 15 amino acids. V shed 8 bases and J 11 bases; nucleotides not matched to a gene: 19. In germline, CDR1 is SEHNR, CDR2 FQNEAQ (reference sequence). For the CDR3, the DNA is TGTGCCAGCCTCTCGGCTAGCGGGTTCCACAATGAGCAGTACTTC. It yields the protein CASLSASGFHNEQYF.

As to this clonotype: A much larger clone lies a single base off, so this may be a read error. The chain uses TRBV20-1 and TRBJ2-1, with D perhaps matching TRBD2 (6 bases). V lost 0 bases to trimming and J lost 2 bases, with 11 bases between them. Germline CDR1 is DFQATT and CDR2 is SNEGSKA (reference sequence). The CDR3 spans 15 residues. CDR3 nucleotides: TGCAGTGCTAGAGAGTTGACTAGGACCTACAATGAGCAGTTCTTC. It is translated as CSARELTRTYNEQFF.

This clonotype was observed many times. V is TRBV14 and J is TRBJ2-1; no clear D gene. V lost 2 bases, J lost 1 base, and 9 bases lay in between. The CDR3 is 15 amino acids. Germline V gene sequence: CDR1 SGHDN, CDR2 FVKESK. CDR3 protein: CASSQTLGSYNEQFF. The CDR3 region has the DNA TGTGCCAGCAGCCAAACGTTAGGTTCCTACAATGAGCAGTTCTTC.